This T cell receptor beta chain originates from a study of tumor-infiltrating lymphocytes in primary liver carcinoma. About the research overall: Patients comprised men and women whose ages fell between 30 and 69 years.

In this sample, this clonotype turned up a few times. Its antigen remains unidentified. Germline is not matched at one junction end, which may reflect a read error. Co-extraction yielded RNA and DNA from around 20-30 mg of unsorted bulk tissue. The patients, who had chronic HBV infection, were treatment-naive (untreated). Germline V gene sequence: CDR1 LGHNA, CDR2 YNFKEQ. The CDR3 is 17 residues long. Points from the study as a whole: Lower overlap was observed for tumor-adjacent and tumor-blood pairs relative to tumor region pairs.

TCR beta cDNA was prepared out of roughly 500 ng total RNA by means of a constant-region primer. Amplification in three nested multiplex PCR rounds with slightly modified ARM-PCR gave rise to TCR beta libraries. PCR rounds one and two used TRBV1-TRBV30 forward primers with a C-beta reverse primer for 10 cycles each. MiXCR, applied by TCRdb to the multiplex PCR reads, yields one record per CDR3 protein. The sample includes approximately 80,000 distinct CDR3 sequences, 69% of them seen just once. This TCR derives from a man aged 40-49 years with primary liver carcinoma and hepatitis B virus infection. V is TRBV4-2 and J is TRBJ2-2; 7 positions agree with TRBD2. The sample comprised tumor-adjacent normal liver tissue. The CDR3 loop is CASSPKGGSLNTGELFF. DNA for the CDR3: TGTGCCAGCAGCCCTAAGGGCGGGAGCCTAAACACCGGGGAGCTATTTTTT.